These 15 T cell receptor beta chains originate from one sample sequenced in a study of CD8 T cells in ankylosing spondylitis. TCRdb reprocessed the 5' RACE reads via MiXCR and lists one record per CDR3 protein. The data hold nearly 350,000 distinct CDR3 sequences, with 14% to 15% observed a single time. Sequenced input: blood, either unsorted or a sorted T cell fraction (not recorded which). These receptors all stem from a male donor with ankylosing spondylitis or in good health (not recorded which).

The chain carries TRBV10-1 and TRBJ2-5; D unresolved. Germline lookup yields CDR1 WNHNN and CDR2 SYGVQD (reference sequence). Trimming cost V 3 bases and J 1 base, with 9 bases left between them. There are 14 residues in the CDR3. CDR3 sequence: CASSDDQLQETQYF. CDR3 DNA sequence: TGCGCCAGCAGTGACGACCAGCTCCAAGAGACCCAGTACTTC.

This clonotype was seen only a few times. V gene TRBV5-1 combines with J gene TRBJ2-3, with TRBD2 matching over 7 bases. The CDR3 spans 16 residues. With 1 base clipped from V and 4 bases from J, the junction kept 9 bases outside the gene matches. Germline V CDR1 and CDR2: SGHRS, YFSETQ. CDR3 amino acids: CASSLRSGASADTQYF. In nucleotides, the CDR3 is TGCGCCAGCAGCTTGCGGAGCGGGGCGTCGGCAGATACGCAGTATTTT. The full variable domain, in which reference TRBV5-1 and TRBJ2-3 provide the parts outside the CDR3, is KAGVTQTPRYLIKTRGQQVTLSCSPISGHRSVSWYQQTPGQGLQFLFEYFSETQRNKGNFPGRFSGRQFSNSRSEMNVSTLELGDSALYLCASSLRSGASADTQYFGPGTRLTVL.

This rearrangement joins TRBV13 to TRBJ2-1; D is uncertain. This CDR3 spans 15 amino acids. Germline CDR1 is PRHDT and CDR2 is FYEKMQ (reference sequence). The V end was cut by 3 bases, the J end by 5 bases, with 14 bases between. CDR3 in DNA: TGTGCCAGCAGCTTCGAAGGGTTTCAAAACAATGAGCAGTTCTTC. This translates into CASSFEGFQNNEQFF.

This chain links TRBV18 with TRBJ2-1, with TRBD2 matching 15 bases. CDR3 length: 16 amino acids. The J segment lost 7 bases and the V segment lost 3 bases, leaving 4 bases of the junction unmatched. Looked up from germline, CDR1 is KGHSH and CDR2 is LQKENI. CDR3 protein: CASSPGLAGGRNEQFF. Here the CDR3 DNA reads TGTGCCAGCTCACCCGGACTAGCGGGGGGGAGGAATGAGCAGTTCTTC.

The chain carries TRBV28 and TRBJ1-2, with no clear D. The CDR3 length is 14 residues. V lost 7 bases to trimming and J lost 0 bases, with 12 bases between them. From germline, CDR1 is MDHEN and CDR2 SYDVKM. CDR3 bases: TGTGCCAGCACCTACGGAATATCTAACTATGGCTACACCTTC. Translation gives CASTYGISNYGYTF.

In nucleotides, the CDR3 is TGCAGTGCCGGGAGGGGGGCCACCTACGAGCAGTACTTC. This sequence encodes CSAGRGATYEQYF. J is TRBJ2-7 and V is TRBV20-1; 8 nucleotides match TRBD2. In germline, CDR1 is DFQATT, CDR2 SNEGSKA (reference sequence). J lost 2 bases, V lost 6 bases, and 6 bases had no gene match. The CDR3 is made up of 13 amino acids.

This clonotype came up a few times. The chain combines TRBV5-1 with TRBJ1-2; 8 nucleotides align to TRBD1. The CDR3 consists of 15 residues. Germline CDR1 reads SGHRS; CDR2 reads YFSETQ. J gave up 2 bases and V 5 bases, and 8 bases lay outside the gene matches. As DNA, the CDR3 is TGCGCCAGCAGGATCGGACAGGGAGCGAACTATGGCTACACCTTC. It is translated as CASRIGQGANYGYTF.

The chain employs TRBV12-3 or TRBV12-4 and TRBJ1-5, with a weak D call TRBD1 (6 bases). There are 14 residues in the CDR3. With 5 bases removed from V and 9 bases from J, the gap between germline ends came to 17 bases. As DNA, the CDR3 is TGTGCCAGCAGTCGGGGGGCAGGGCCCCGGCCCCAGCATTTT. Protein: CASSRGAGPRPQHF.

The chain links TRBV10-3 to TRBJ2-1; the match to TRBD2 covers 9 bases. Germline CDR1 reads ENHRY; CDR2 reads SYGVKD. The CDR3 covers 14 residues. V was pared by 5 bases and J by 8 bases, with 7 bases of the junction left unmatched. This CDR3 reads CAISLGGGADEQFF. The DNA for the CDR3 is TGTGCCATCAGTTTGGGCGGGGGGGCGGATGAGCAGTTCTTC.

The CDR3 here is CASSSTTYNEQFF. CDR3 in DNA: TGTGCCAGCAGCTCGACCACCTACAATGAGCAGTTCTTC. The chain has TRBV11-2 and TRBJ2-1; D ambiguous. Trimming left V 4 bases short and J 2 bases short, with 6 bases between. Germline V gene sequence: CDR1 SGHAT, CDR2 FQNNGV. The CDR3 totals 13 residues.

This clonotype was recorded a few times. The J gene is TRBJ2-1, the V gene TRBV4-2; no firm D call. V was cut by 0 bases and J by 7 bases, with 10 bases left in between. Germline V gene data show CDR1 as LGHNA and CDR2 as YNFKEQ. This CDR3 is 14 amino acids long. CDR3 in DNA: TGTGCCAGCAGCCAAGATTGGCCTTCTAATGAGCAGTTCTTC. This sequence encodes CASSQDWPSNEQFF.

The J gene is TRBJ2-2, the V gene TRBV5-6; no firm D call. The CDR3 covers 11 residues. Germline V CDR1 and CDR2: SGHDT, YYEEEE. V dropped 3 bases and J dropped 7 bases, with 4 bases sitting between them. This CDR3 reads CASSSVGELFF. The CDR3 DNA follows: TGTGCCAGCAGCTCTGTCGGGGAGCTGTTTTTT. The variable domain in full, completed from reference TRBV5-6 and TRBJ2-2, reads DAGVTQSPTHLIKTRGQQVTLRCSPKSGHDTVSWYQQALGQGPQFIFQYYEEEERQRGNFPDRFSGHQFPNYSSELNVNALLLGDSALYLCASSSVGELFFGEGSRLTVL.

The chain is built from TRBV7-9 and TRBJ1-4, with TRBD1 identical over 7 bases. The CDR3 length is 14 residues. J lost 4 bases, V lost 8 bases, and 7 bases had no gene match. Germline V gives CDR1 SEHNR, CDR2 FQNEAQ (reference sequence). The CDR3 sequence: CASDGTDYNEKLFF. CDR3 DNA: TGTGCCAGCGATGGGACAGACTATAATGAAAAACTGTTTTTT.

This clonotype was observed a handful of times. The genes are TRBV4-1 and TRBJ2-5, with D hard to call. Germline lookup yields CDR1 MGHRA and CDR2 YSYEKL. This CDR3 is 14 amino acids long. V gave up 1 base and J gave up 5 bases, with 11 bases separating them. As DNA, the CDR3 is TGCGCCAGCAGCCAAGTCTTAGGGCGGGAGACCCAGTACTTC. It specifies CASSQVLGRETQYF.

This clonotype was observed a handful of times. This rearrangement joins TRBV27 to TRBJ1-4, with no clear D. This CDR3 has 15 amino acids. Trimming took off 3 bases at V and 1 base at J, with 9 bases between the two ends. Per the germline V gene, CDR1 is MNHEY and CDR2 is SMNVEV (reference sequence). Written as DNA, the CDR3 is TGTGCCAGCAGTTTTTTAGGGAGAACTAATGAAAAACTGTTTTTT. Amino acid sequence: CASSFLGRTNEKLFF.